The 18 T cell receptor beta chains given below trace back to one sample, sequenced in a study of graft-versus-host responses after intestinal transplantation. No antigen has been assigned to these receptors. Sequencing was performed with immunoSEQ multiplex PCR; in TCRdb, only in-frame clones are kept and a portion is missing. The table records about 100,000 clones, roughly 87% of them present only once. The sequencing here drew on unstimulated CD4+ T cells sorted from spleen or lymph node cells, taken before transplant. Receptor source: a human donor who was the organ donor for an intestinal transplant.

This clone has just one count. V is TRBV29-1 and J is TRBJ2-1; no reliable D call. V lost 4 bases to trimming and J lost 1 base, with 8 bases between them. The CDR3 runs to 13 residues. From germline, CDR1 is SQVTM and CDR2 ANQGSEA. The CDR3 protein is CSVVSWSYNEQFF. The CDR3 DNA follows: TGCAGCGTTGTGAGTTGGTCCTACAATGAGCAGTTCTTC.

This clone was observed a single time. CDR3 sequence (DNA): TGCGCCACCAAAAGGGGCGGGGGAGAGCAAGAGACCCAGTACTTC. It encodes CATKRGGGEQETQYF. V and J are TRBV5-1 and TRBJ2-5, with TRBD2 identical over 7 bases. Germline trimming cut 9 bases from V and 2 bases from J; bases unmatched to any gene: 13. The germline V gene has CDR1 SGHRS and CDR2 YFSETQ. The CDR3 consists of 15 residues.

For the CDR3, the DNA is TGTGCCAGCAGCTTAGTACTTCAGGGATGGATAGTGGACACTGAAGCTTTCTTT. Protein product: CASSLVLQGWIVDTEAFF. The chain carries TRBV13 and TRBJ1-1; possibly TRBD1 for D (5 bases). Per germline, CDR1 PRHDT and CDR2 FYEKMQ (reference sequence). This CDR3 has 18 residues. Trimming removed 1 base from V and 3 bases from J, with 21 bases in between.

In this sample, this clone turned up once. This chain links TRBV30 with TRBJ2-6; tentative D call: TRBD1 (5 bases). The CDR3 totals 12 residues. The germline V gene encodes CDR1 GTSNPN and CDR2 SVGIG (reference sequence). The CDR3 sequence is CAWGAGANVLTF. DNA of the CDR3: TGTGCGTGGGGCGCTGGGGCCAACGTCCTGACTTTC.

The chain carries TRBV7-9 and TRBJ2-1, with D unclear. Trimming took 3 bases from V and 5 from J, leaving 5 bases between them. This CDR3 comprises 12 residues. Per the germline V gene, CDR1 is SEHNR and CDR2 is FQNEAQ (reference sequence). CDR3 sequence (DNA): TGTGCCAGCAGCTTCCGAAACAATGAGCAGTTCTTC. Its protein product is CASSFRNNEQFF. Filled out from reference TRBV7-9 and TRBJ2-1, the complete variable domain reads DTGVSQNPRHKITKRGQNVTFRCDPISEHNRLYWYRQTLGQGPEFLTYFQNEAQLEKSRLLSDRFSAERPKGSFSTLEIQRTEQGDSAMYLCASSFRNNEQFFGPGTRLTVL.

CDR3 protein: CASSYRGNQPQHF. For the CDR3, the DNA is TGTGCCAGCAGTTACAGGGGCAATCAGCCCCAGCATTTT. The chain uses TRBV6-5 and TRBJ1-5, with unresolved D. V was shortened by 2 bases and J by 2 bases, with 4 bases between the two germline ends. The germline V gene has CDR1 MNHEY and CDR2 SVGAGI. The CDR3 is 13 residues long.

The rearrangement joins TRBV2 to TRBJ1-1, with D maybe TRBD1 (5 bases). This CDR3 has 18 amino acids. The V and J ends lost 1 base and 4 bases respectively, with 22 bases between them. Looked up from germline, CDR1 is SNHLY and CDR2 is FYNNEI. CDR3 nucleotides: TGTGCCAGCAGTGAAGGTTGGCAGGGAATGTTAAAGGGCACTGAAGCTTTCTTT. Its protein is CASSEGWQGMLKGTEAFF.

The chain employs TRBV28 and TRBJ1-1; no clear D. The CDR3 spans 14 residues. Germline loops: CDR1 MDHEN, CDR2 SYDVKM. Trimming left V 7 bases short and J 1 base short, with 13 bases between. CDR3 amino acids: CASKSTLQNTEAFF. The CDR3, as DNA: TGTGCCAGCAAGTCCACCCTTCAGAACACTGAAGCTTTCTTT.

The rearrangement links TRBV27 to TRBJ1-2; D is unresolved. The CDR3 runs to 14 residues. Trimming took off 3 bases at V and 7 bases at J, with 15 bases between the two ends. Germline V gene sequence: CDR1 MNHEY, CDR2 SMNVEV (reference sequence). The CDR3 spells CASSFGDGVSGYTF. The CDR3 coding sequence is TGTGCCAGCAGTTTCGGCGACGGGGTCTCTGGCTACACCTTC.

The chain employs TRBV10-1 and TRBJ2-3; 10 nucleotides agree with TRBD2. Per the germline V gene, CDR1 is WNHNN and CDR2 is SYGVQD (reference sequence). Trimming took 6 bases from V and 1 from J; bases not matched to a gene: 1. This CDR3 region has 14 residues. The CDR3 sequence is CASSGLAGTDTQYF. The DNA for the CDR3 is TGCGCCAGCAGCGGACTAGCGGGCACAGATACGCAGTATTTT.

This clone was seen a handful of times. Here the CDR3 DNA reads TGTGCCAGTAGTATAGAGGCAGGGGGCTTTTTTCAGCCCCAGCATTTT. This sequence encodes CASSIEAGGFFQPQHF. The chain is built from TRBV19 and TRBJ1-5; TRBD1 aligns across 8 bases. Trimming took 0 bases from V and 6 from J; bases not matched to a gene: 7. In germline, CDR1 is LNHDA, CDR2 SQIVND (reference sequence). The CDR3 is 16 amino acids. The variable domain in full, with the rest retrieved from reference TRBV19 and TRBJ1-5, is DGGITQSPKYLFRKEGQNVTLSCEQNLNHDAMYWYRQDPGQGLRLIYYSQIVNDFQKGDIAEGYSVSREKKESFPLTVTSAQKNPTAFYLCASSIEAGGFFQPQHFGDGTRLSIL.

The chain has TRBV28 and TRBJ1-2; unclear D gene. The CDR3 covers 13 residues. Germline assignment: CDR1 MDHEN and CDR2 SYDVKM. The germline V and J ends were trimmed by 3 bases and 4 bases, with 9 bases remaining between them. CDR3 region: CASSFPQVYGYTF. As DNA, the CDR3 is TGTGCCAGCAGTTTTCCCCAGGTCTATGGCTACACCTTC.

This clone has a single count. This chain joins TRBV21-1 and TRBJ2-4; TRBD2 is the table's D call and was not checked against the DNA. TRBV21-1 is an annotated pseudogene. CDR3 length: 19 amino acids. The CDR3 DNA sequence: TGTGCCAGCAGCAAAGTTTCGTCCCCGGTATTTCTTGCCAAAAACATTCAGTACTTC. Encoded protein: CASSKVSSPVFLAKNIQYF.

The J gene is TRBJ1-1, the V gene TRBV18; TRBD1 is a possible D gene (5 bases). This CDR3 spans 14 amino acids. CDR1 is KGHSH and CDR2 is LQKENI in the germline V gene. V gave up 6 bases and J gave up 1 base, with 12 bases separating them. The CDR3 here is CASSPQGGNTEAFF. The CDR3 DNA reads TGTGCCAGCTCCCCGCAGGGTGGGAACACTGAAGCTTTCTTT.

V gene TRBV6-5 combines with J gene TRBJ1-5; TRBD1 might be the D (6 bases). CDR1 and CDR2 (germline): MNHEY, SVGAGI. The CDR3 loop spans 13 amino acids. The ends were cut back, 5 bases at V and 11 bases at J, with 16 bases in the middle. CDR3 sequence reads: CASSRGQTTAQHF. The CDR3 nucleotides are TGTGCCAGCAGTCGCGGACAGACTACGGCCCAGCATTTT.

CDR3 sequence: CAWSPAGTGREKLFF. The CDR3 DNA sequence: TGTGCCTGGAGCCCGGCCGGGACAGGGCGTGAAAAACTGTTTTTT. This rearrangement joins TRBV30 to TRBJ1-4; the match to TRBD1 covers 9 bases. The CDR3 totals 15 residues. V lost 3 bases and J lost 7; bases outside the gene matches: 9. Germline-derived CDR1 and CDR2 are GTSNPN and SVGIG (reference sequence).

The chain couples TRBV5-1 to TRBJ2-5, with D perhaps TRBD1 (5 bases). The CDR3 runs 15 residues. Trimming left V 2 bases short and J 0 bases short, with 11 bases between. Germline V CDR1 and CDR2: SGHRS, YFSETQ. The CDR3 protein is CASSLLRQNQETQYF. The CDR3 DNA reads as TGCGCCAGCAGCTTACTCCGACAGAACCAAGAGACCCAGTACTTC. The complete variable domain, with remaining parts taken from reference TRBV5-1 and TRBJ2-5, reads KAGVTQTPRYLIKTRGQQVTLSCSPISGHRSVSWYQQTPGQGLQFLFEYFSETQRNKGNFPGRFSGRQFSNSRSEMNVSTLELGDSALYLCASSLLRQNQETQYFGPGTRLLVL.

V is TRBV2 and J is TRBJ2-7; D is perhaps TRBD2 (5 bases). The CDR3 extends over 13 amino acids. In germline, CDR1 is SNHLY, CDR2 FYNNEI. Trimming removed 2 bases from V and 3 bases from J, with 8 bases in between. CDR3: CASSERGLYEQYF. CDR3 coding DNA: TGTGCCAGCAGTGAAAGAGGGCTCTACGAGCAGTACTTC.